The rows below give T cell receptor beta chains drawn from one sample of a study of blood T cell repertoires in COVID-19. The assay was immunoSEQ multiplex PCR, and TCRdb's table has in-frame clones only and misses some. This sample has 320,000 or so clones; over 70% occur once, and the top ten carry about 5%. The specimen sequenced was PBMCs or T cells enriched from blood (not recorded which). Receptors originate from a man under 40 who had recovered from COVID-19. Each CDR3 is given with its conserved first and last residue. Fields, in order: CDR3 DNA, CDR3 protein, D gene, clone size, V gene, J gene. The D gene is left open where the match is weak. Size is stated for part of the rows, as once, few or many counts, or as a class when the clone is expanded.

TGCGCCAGCAGCTTGGCGTCTACGGGGATTCAAGGGACAGATACGCAGTATTTT	CASSLASTGIQGTDTQYF	-	-	TRBV5-1	TRBJ2-3
TGTGCCAGTTCCCCCTTCCAGGGGGCGCTTGGCGGCTACACCTTC	CASSPFQGALGGYTF	TRBD1	-	TRBV19	TRBJ1-2
TGTGCCAGCAGTGAATACAGGGGCTCCTACGAGCAGTACTTC	CASSEYRGSYEQYF	TRBD1	-	TRBV2	TRBJ2-7
TGTGCCAGCAGTCGGCAGGGGGCAGGTGGCTACACCTTC	CASSRQGAGGYTF	TRBD1	-	TRBV7-9	TRBJ1-2
TGTGCCAGCAGCCCCTGGGACAATCTCGGTGGGGCCCAGTACTTC	CASSPWDNLGGAQYF	-	-	TRBV6-2/TRBV6-3	TRBJ2-5
TGCGCCAGCAGCTTGGAGGGACAGCCTAATTCACCCCTCCACTTT	CASSLEGQPNSPLHF	TRBD1	-	TRBV5-1	TRBJ1-6
TGTGCCAGCAGTGACCTAGCGGGGGGGACAGATACGCAGTATTTT	CASSDLAGGTDTQYF	TRBD2	-	TRBV6-4	TRBJ2-3
TGTGCCAGCAGTTTCGGGGGGCACGAGACCCAGTACTTC	CASSFGGHETQYF	-	once	TRBV12-3/TRBV12-4	TRBJ2-5
TGTGCCAGCAGTACTCAGGATTACGAGCAGTACTTC	CASSTQDYEQYF	-	-	TRBV6-5	TRBJ2-7
TGTGCCAGCAGCTTAAAACAGCCTCCCTCTAACTATGGCTACACCTTC	CASSLKQPPSNYGYTF	-	-	TRBV11-2	TRBJ1-2
TGTGCCAGTAGTACTTACGGCGGGGAGCTGTTTTTT	CASSTYGGELFF	-	-	TRBV19	TRBJ2-2
TGTGCCTGGGTGGCTAGCGGATACTACAATGAGCAGTTCTTC	CAWVASGYYNEQFF	TRBD2	-	TRBV30	TRBJ2-1
TGTGCCAGCAGCTTAGGAGGCGGCCCATCTGAAAAACTGTTTTTT	CASSLGGGPSEKLFF	-	few	TRBV7-2	TRBJ1-4
TGTGCCAGCAGTTACGGGTTGACTAGCGGGGAAGAGACCCAGTACTTC	CASSYGLTSGEETQYF	TRBD2	-	TRBV6-5	TRBJ2-5